This TCR beta chain was obtained from a study of graft-versus-host responses after intestinal transplantation. On the study more broadly: Recipients were all induced with anti-thymocyte globulin, then given tacrolimus and steroids for about 3 years.

Study conclusions and caveats: Analysis identified GvH clones in recipient marrow, with some appearing first in ileum or blood. Among circulating GvH clones, peak levels were associated with early post-transplant declines in HvG clones. Within allografts, high graft-versus-host to host-versus-graft clonal ratios were seen among patients with graft-donor T cell macrochimerism.

The data were produced by immunoSEQ multiplex PCR, yet TCRdb's version contains in-frame clones alone and is incomplete. The sample has approximately 100,000 clones, 86% seen once; the top ten hold 1.4%. Germline V lookup: CDR1 MNHEY, CDR2 SVGAGI. The junction had 11 bases not matched to a gene; V was cut back by 6 bases and J by 7 bases. The CDR3 sequence is 14 residues long. This clone was seen only a few times. The antigen is not known. The V call is TRBV6-5, the J call TRBJ2-7, with 8 bases lining up with TRBD2. The sequenced sample was PBMCs, obtained 255 days after intestinal transplant. The origin of this receptor is a human patient who received an intestinal transplant, so some T cells may come from the graft donor. CDR3 sequence (DNA): TGTGCCAGCAGGTCTTCGGGGGGGATAAAGGAGCAGTACTTC. The encoded protein is CASRSSGGIKEQYF.